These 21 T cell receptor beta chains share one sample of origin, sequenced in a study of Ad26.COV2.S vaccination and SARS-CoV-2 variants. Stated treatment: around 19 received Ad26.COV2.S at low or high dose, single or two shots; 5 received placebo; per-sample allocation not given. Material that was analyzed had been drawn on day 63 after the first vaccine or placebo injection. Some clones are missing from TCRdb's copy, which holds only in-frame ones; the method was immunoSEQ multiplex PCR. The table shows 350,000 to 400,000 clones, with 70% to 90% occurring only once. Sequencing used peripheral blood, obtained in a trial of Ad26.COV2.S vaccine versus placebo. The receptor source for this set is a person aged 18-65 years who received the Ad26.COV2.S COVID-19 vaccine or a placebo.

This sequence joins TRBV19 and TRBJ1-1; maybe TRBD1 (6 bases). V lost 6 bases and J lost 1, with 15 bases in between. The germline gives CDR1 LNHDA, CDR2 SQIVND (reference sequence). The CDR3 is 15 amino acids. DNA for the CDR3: TGTGCCAGTAGAGGGGTAGGGGGGACGAACACTGAAGCTTTCTTT. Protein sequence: CASRGVGGTNTEAFF.

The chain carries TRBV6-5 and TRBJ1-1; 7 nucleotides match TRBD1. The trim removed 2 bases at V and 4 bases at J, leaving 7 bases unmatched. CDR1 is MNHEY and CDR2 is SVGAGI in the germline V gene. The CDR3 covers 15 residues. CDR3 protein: CASSYLDRRGTEAFF. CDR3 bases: TGTGCCAGCAGTTACCTGGACAGGAGGGGCACTGAAGCTTTCTTT.

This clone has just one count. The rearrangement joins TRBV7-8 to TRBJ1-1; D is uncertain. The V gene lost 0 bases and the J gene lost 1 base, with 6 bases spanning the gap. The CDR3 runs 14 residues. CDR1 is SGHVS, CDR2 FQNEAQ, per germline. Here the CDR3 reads CASSLAGANTEAFF. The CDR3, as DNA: TGTGCCAGCAGCTTAGCTGGAGCGAACACTGAAGCTTTCTTT.

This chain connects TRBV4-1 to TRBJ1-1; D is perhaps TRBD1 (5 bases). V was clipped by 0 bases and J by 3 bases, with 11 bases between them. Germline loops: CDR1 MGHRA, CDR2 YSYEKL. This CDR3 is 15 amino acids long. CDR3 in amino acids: CASSQDSGWYTEAFF. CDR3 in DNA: TGCGCCAGCAGCCAAGATTCAGGGTGGTACACTGAAGCTTTCTTT.

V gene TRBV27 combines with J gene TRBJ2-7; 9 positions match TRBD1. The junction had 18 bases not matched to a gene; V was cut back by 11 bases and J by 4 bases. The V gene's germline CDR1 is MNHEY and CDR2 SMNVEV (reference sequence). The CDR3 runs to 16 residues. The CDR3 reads CAPRGTGPPSEYEQYF. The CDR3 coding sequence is TGTGCCCCCAGGGGGACAGGGCCTCCATCGGAATACGAGCAGTACTTC.

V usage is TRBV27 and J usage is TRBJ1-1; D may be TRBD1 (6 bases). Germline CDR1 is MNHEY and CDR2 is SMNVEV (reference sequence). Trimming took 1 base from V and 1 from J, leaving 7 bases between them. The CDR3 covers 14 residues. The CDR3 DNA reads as TGTGCCAGCAGTTTATTGGGACAGAACACTGAAGCTTTCTTT. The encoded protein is CASSLLGQNTEAFF.

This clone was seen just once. The CDR3 DNA sequence: TGTGCCAGCAGTTCGGGACAGGGGTTGGAAAAACTGTTTTTT. Residues: CASSSGQGLEKLFF. The chain combines TRBV5-4 with TRBJ1-4, with 10 bases that match TRBD1. Per the germline V gene, CDR1 is SGHNT and CDR2 is YYREEE (reference sequence). The CDR3 length is 14 residues. The ends lost 5 bases at V and 8 bases at J; junction bases unmatched: 6.

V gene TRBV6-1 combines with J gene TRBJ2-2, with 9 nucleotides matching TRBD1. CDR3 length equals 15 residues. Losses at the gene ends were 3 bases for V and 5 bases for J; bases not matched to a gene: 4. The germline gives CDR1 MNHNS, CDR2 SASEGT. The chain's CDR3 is CASSDRQGVTGELFF. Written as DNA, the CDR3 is TGTGCCAGCAGTGACCGACAGGGGGTAACCGGGGAGCTGTTTTTT.

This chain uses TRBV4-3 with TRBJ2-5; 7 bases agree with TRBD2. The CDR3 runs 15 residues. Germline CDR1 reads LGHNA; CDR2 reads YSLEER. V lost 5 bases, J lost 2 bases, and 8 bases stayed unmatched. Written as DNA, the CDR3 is TGCGCCAGCAGCTTGGGGCGGGGGAAACAAGAGACCCAGTACTTC. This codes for CASSLGRGKQETQYF.

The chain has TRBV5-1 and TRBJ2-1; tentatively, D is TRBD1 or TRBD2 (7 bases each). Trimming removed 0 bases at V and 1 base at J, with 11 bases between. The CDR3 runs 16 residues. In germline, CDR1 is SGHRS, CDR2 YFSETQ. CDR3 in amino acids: CASSLAGGDSYNEQFF. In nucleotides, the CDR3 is TGCGCCAGCAGCTTGGCAGGGGGGGATTCCTACAATGAGCAGTTCTTC.

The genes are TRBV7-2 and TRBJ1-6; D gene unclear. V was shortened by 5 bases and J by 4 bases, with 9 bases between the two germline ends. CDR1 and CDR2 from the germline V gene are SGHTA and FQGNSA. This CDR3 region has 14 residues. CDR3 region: CASSLTGYNSPLHF. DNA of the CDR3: TGTGCCAGCAGCCTGACGGGGTATAATTCACCCCTCCACTTT. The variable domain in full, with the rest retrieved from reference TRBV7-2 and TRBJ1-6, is GAGVSQSPSNKVTEKGKDVELRCDPISGHTALYWYRQSLGQGLEFLIYFQGNSAPDKSGLPSDRFSAERTGGSVSTLTIQRTQQEDSAVYLCASSLTGYNSPLHFGNGTRLTVT.

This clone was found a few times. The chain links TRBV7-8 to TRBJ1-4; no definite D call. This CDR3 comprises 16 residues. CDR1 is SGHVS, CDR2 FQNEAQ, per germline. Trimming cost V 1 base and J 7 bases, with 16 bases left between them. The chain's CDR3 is CASSLGIRRAREKLFF. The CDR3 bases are TGTGCCAGCAGCTTAGGAATTAGGAGGGCACGTGAAAAACTGTTTTTT.

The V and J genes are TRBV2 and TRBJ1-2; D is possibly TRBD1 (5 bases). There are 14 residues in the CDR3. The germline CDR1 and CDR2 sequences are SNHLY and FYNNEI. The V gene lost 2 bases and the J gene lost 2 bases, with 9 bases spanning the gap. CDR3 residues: CASSELRDNYGYTF. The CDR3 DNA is TGTGCCAGCAGTGAACTCCGGGACAACTATGGCTACACCTTC. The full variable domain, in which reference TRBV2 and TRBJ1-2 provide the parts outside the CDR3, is EPEVTQTPSHQVTQMGQEVILRCVPISNHLYFYWYRQILGQKVEFLVSFYNNEISEKSEIFDDQFSVERPDGSNFTLKIRSTKLEDSAMYFCASSELRDNYGYTFGSGTRLTVV.

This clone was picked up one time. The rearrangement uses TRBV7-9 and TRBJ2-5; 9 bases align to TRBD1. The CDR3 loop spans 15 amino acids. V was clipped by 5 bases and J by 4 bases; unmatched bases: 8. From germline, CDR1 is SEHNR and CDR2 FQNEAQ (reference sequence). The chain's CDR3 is CASSMDRGEGETQYF. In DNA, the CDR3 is TGTGCCAGCAGCATGGACAGGGGAGAGGGAGAGACCCAGTACTTC.

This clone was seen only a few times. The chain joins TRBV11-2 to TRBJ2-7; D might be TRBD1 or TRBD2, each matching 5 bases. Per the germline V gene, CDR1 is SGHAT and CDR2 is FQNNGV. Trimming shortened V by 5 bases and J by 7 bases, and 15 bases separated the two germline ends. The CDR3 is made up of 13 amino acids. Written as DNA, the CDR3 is TGTGCCAGCAGCCAAGGGACCCTCCGAGAGCAGTACTTC. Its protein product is CASSQGTLREQYF.

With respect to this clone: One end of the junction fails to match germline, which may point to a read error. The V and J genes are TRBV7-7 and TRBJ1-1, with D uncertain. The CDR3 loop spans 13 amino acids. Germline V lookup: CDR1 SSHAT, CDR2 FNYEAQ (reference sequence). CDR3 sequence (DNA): TGTGCTAGCAGCTTAGTCGCGGGCACTGAAGCTTTCTTT. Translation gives CASSLVAGTEAFF. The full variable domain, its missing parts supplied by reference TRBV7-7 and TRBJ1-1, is GAGVSQSPRYKVTKRGQDVTLRCDPISSHATLYWYQQALGQGPEFLTYFNYEAQPDKSGLPSDRFSAERPEGSISTLTIQRTEQRDSAMYRCASSLVAGTEAFFGQGTRLTVV.

CDR3 loop: CASSAGQLSGNTIYF. In DNA form, the CDR3 reads TGTGCCAGCTCAGCGGGACAGCTCTCTGGAAACACCATATATTTT. This sequence joins TRBV18 and TRBJ1-3, with 7 bases matching TRBD1. The CDR3 contains 15 residues. Germline CDR1 KGHSH, CDR2 LQKENI. Losses at the gene ends were 5 bases for V and 0 bases for J; bases not matched to a gene: 4.

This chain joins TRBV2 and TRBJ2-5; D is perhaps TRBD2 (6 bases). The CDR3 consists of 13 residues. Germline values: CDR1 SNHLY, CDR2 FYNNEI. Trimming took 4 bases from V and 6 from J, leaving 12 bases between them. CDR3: CASSVWDLQTQYF. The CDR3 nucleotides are TGTGCCAGCAGTGTATGGGACTTGCAGACCCAGTACTTC.

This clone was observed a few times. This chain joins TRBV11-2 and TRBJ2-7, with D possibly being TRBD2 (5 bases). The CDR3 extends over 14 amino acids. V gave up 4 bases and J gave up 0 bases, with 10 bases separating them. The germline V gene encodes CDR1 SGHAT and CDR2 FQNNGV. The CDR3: CASSSHRDSYEQYF. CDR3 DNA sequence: TGTGCCAGCAGCTCCCACCGGGACTCCTACGAGCAGTACTTC.

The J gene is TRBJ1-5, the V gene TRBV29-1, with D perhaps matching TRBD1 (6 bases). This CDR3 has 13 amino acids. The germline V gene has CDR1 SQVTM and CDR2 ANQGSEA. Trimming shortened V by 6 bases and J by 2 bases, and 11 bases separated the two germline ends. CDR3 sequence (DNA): TGCAGCGTGGCGCAGGGGCGCAATCAGCCCCAGCATTTT. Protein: CSVAQGRNQPQHF.

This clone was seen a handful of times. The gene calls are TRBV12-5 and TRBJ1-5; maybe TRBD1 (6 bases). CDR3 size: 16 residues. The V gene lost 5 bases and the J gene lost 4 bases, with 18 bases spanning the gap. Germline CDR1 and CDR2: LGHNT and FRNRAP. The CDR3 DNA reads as TGTGCTAGTGGTATCCAAGGGGGAATGGTAAATCAGCCCCAGCATTTT. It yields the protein CASGIQGGMVNQPQHF.